This TCR beta chain derives from a study of T cells in Graves' hyperthyroidism and ophthalmopathy. Germline trimming cut 6 bases from V and 2 bases from J; bases unmatched to any gene: 5. Germline lookup yields CDR1 MNHNS and CDR2 SASEGT. The CDR3 extends over 15 amino acids. Amplified TCR beta CDR3 regions derived from RNA transcripts. The HTBI set primed first-round TCR CDR3 RT-PCR. In TCRdb, the multiplex PCR reads were re-called with MiXCR into one record per CDR3 protein. The sample has 450,000 to 550,000 distinct CDR3 sequences; around a quarter are singletons. V is TRBV6-1 and J is TRBJ2-5, with 11 bases lining up with TRBD2. This TCR came from a woman in her 30s with Graves' ophthalmopathy. Sequenced sample: blood. The CDR3 nucleotides read TGTGCCAGCAGGGACGGGACTAGCGGACAAGAGACCCAGTACTTC. Amino acids: CASRDGTSGQETQYF.